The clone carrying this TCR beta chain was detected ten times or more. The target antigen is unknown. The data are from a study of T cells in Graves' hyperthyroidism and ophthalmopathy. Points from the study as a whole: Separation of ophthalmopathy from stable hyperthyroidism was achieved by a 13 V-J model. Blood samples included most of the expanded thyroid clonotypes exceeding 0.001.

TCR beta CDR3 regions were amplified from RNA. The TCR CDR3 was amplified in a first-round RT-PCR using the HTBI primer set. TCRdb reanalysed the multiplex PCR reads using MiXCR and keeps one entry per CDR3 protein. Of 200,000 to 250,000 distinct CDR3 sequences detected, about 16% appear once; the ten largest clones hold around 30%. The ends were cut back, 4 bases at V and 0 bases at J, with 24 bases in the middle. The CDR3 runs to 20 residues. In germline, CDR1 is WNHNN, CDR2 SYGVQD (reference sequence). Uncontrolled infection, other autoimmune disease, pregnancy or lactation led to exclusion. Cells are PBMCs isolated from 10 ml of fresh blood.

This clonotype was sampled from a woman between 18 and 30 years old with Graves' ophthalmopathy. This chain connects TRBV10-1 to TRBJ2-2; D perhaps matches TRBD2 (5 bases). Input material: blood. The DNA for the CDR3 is TGCGCCAGCAGTGGACGAATGGCTTGGGGTTCGGGGACGAACACCGGGGAGCTGTTTTTT. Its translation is CASSGRMAWGSGTNTGELFF.